This note documents a single TCR beta chain sequence. Its specificity is unknown. The sample belongs to a study of identical twins. Findings and limits, study-wide: Models underestimated out-of-frame TCR alpha sharing in monozygotic twins. Less excess twin sharing appeared in beta out-of-frame sequences. A lower insertion count was a feature of abundant cord blood beta clonotypes, with no such feature in memory repertoires.

Germline V gene data show CDR1 as LNHNV and CDR2 as YYDKDF (reference sequence). CDR3 length equals 21 residues. Trimming cost V 5 bases and J 2 bases, with 30 bases left between them. Each CDR3 protein is one row after TCRdb ran MiXCR on the 5' RACE reads. The sample records a few hundred thousand distinct CDR3 sequences, 9.5% to 10% being singletons. The same data also contributed to another study, on yellow fever vaccine responses in identical twins.

The chain is built from TRBV15 and TRBJ2-2; tentatively, D is TRBD2 (6 bases). This receptor was identified in a young woman in good health. Source material: PBMCs. The CDR3 DNA reads TGTGCCACCAGCGCTCCCAACCGGGCCTCTTTGGGGGGTCTAAACACCGGGGAGCTGTTTTTT. Translating gives CATSAPNRASLGGLNTGELFF.